A single sample is the source of the 27 T cell receptor beta chains below, sequenced in a study of CD8 T cells in Susac syndrome. Reverse transcription used about 0.45 to 1 ug RNA and random hexamers. A single record per CDR3 protein comes from TCRdb applying MiXCR to the immunoSEQ multiplex PCR reads. This sample has roughly 120,000 distinct CDR3 sequences, with around 94% found just once. The sequencing sample was made of CD4+ T cells from PBMCs. These receptors were collected from a human donor in good health.

The J gene is TRBJ2-7, the V gene TRBV20-1; TRBD1 matches 11 bases. Germline V gives CDR1 DFQATT, CDR2 SNEGSKA (reference sequence). The CDR3 is made up of 13 amino acids. Trimming removed 4 bases from V and 4 bases from J; junction bases left unmatched: 3. The CDR3 DNA sequence: TGCAGTGCTACAGGACAGGGGGCTTACGAGCAGTACTTC. Protein product: CSATGQGAYEQYF.

The CDR3 spells CASSRQGPSGANVLTF. The CDR3 DNA follows: TGTGCCAGCAGTAGACAGGGACCCTCTGGGGCCAACGTCCTGACTTTC. V is TRBV12-3 or TRBV12-4 and J is TRBJ2-6, with 7 bases fitting TRBD1. The V and J ends lost 5 bases and 0 bases, in that order; junction bases with no gene match: 4. The CDR3 extends over 16 amino acids.

This chain connects TRBV20-1 to TRBJ2-3; 11 positions match TRBD2. The CDR3 runs 15 residues. Per the germline V gene, CDR1 is DFQATT and CDR2 is SNEGSKA (reference sequence). With V trimmed by 6 bases and J by 1 base, 6 bases remained unmatched. The CDR3 bases are TGCAGTGCCCTCGGGACTAGCGGCGGCACAGATACGCAGTATTTT. It specifies CSALGTSGGTDTQYF.

This chain uses TRBV28 with TRBJ2-7; 7 positions agree with TRBD2. In germline, CDR1 is MDHEN, CDR2 SYDVKM. The V and J ends lost 4 bases and 6 bases, in that order; junction bases with no gene match: 9. The CDR3 is 14 residues long. CDR3 loop: CASSSAGLVREQYF. CDR3 bases: TGTGCCAGCAGTTCGGCCGGACTAGTTCGCGAGCAGTACTTC.

The gene calls are TRBV18 and TRBJ2-3; D unclear. Per the germline V gene, CDR1 is KGHSH and CDR2 is LQKENI. V dropped 7 bases and J dropped 1 base, with 12 bases sitting between them. The CDR3 is 14 residues long. The CDR3 DNA follows: TGTGCCAGCTTCTTGAATTTCCGCACAGATACGCAGTATTTT. It encodes CASFLNFRTDTQYF.

This sequence joins TRBV5-1 and TRBJ2-1, with 8 bases lining up with TRBD2. CDR3 length: 15 amino acids. CDR1 is SGHRS, CDR2 YFSETQ, per germline. The trim removed 4 bases at V and 3 bases at J, leaving 6 bases unmatched. CDR3 bases: TGCGCCAGCAGCGCCGGGACTAGGGGCTACAATGAGCAGTTCTTC. Translated, it gives CASSAGTRGYNEQFF.

The J gene is TRBJ1-5, the V gene TRBV6-6; a possible D gene is TRBD1 (5 bases). This CDR3 spans 15 amino acids. The germline V and J ends were trimmed by 8 bases and 0 bases, with 14 bases remaining between them. Looked up from germline, CDR1 is MNHNY and CDR2 is SVGAGI (reference sequence). CDR3 sequence (DNA): TGTGCCAGCCGCCGGGACGCAAATAGCAATCAGCCCCAGCATTTT. This encodes CASRRDANSNQPQHF.

The chain combines TRBV10-2 with TRBJ2-3, with 7 bases fitting TRBD2. Germline V CDR1 and CDR2: WSHSY, SAAADI. V trimming: 4 bases; J trimming: 3 bases; junction bases outside the gene matches: 7. This CDR3 has 15 amino acids. The CDR3 nucleotides are TGCGCCAGCAGTGCCTGGCGGGAGTTAACAGATACGCAGTATTTT. Translated, it gives CASSAWRELTDTQYF.

The CDR3 sequence is CASSTGTSNTQYF. In DNA form, the CDR3 reads TGTGCCAGCAGCACAGGGACTAGCAATACGCAGTATTTT. The V and J genes are TRBV7-6 and TRBJ2-3; 9 nucleotides match TRBD2. With V trimmed by 5 bases and J by 7 bases, 4 bases remained unmatched. Germline loops: CDR1 SGHVS, CDR2 FNYEAQ. This CDR3 spans 13 amino acids. Looking up the rest from reference TRBV7-6 and TRBJ2-3 gives the full variable domain: GAGVSQSPRYKVTKRGQDVALRCDPISGHVSLYWYRQALGQGPEFLTYFNYEAQQDKSGLPNDRFSAERPEGSISTLTIQRTEQRDSAMYRCASSTGTSNTQYFGPGTRLTVL.

The V and J genes are TRBV2 and TRBJ2-2; tentatively, D is TRBD1 or TRBD2 (6 bases each). Per germline, CDR1 SNHLY and CDR2 FYNNEI. V lost 6 bases and J lost 4, with 18 bases in between. CDR3 length: 16 residues. The DNA for the CDR3 is TGTGCCAGCAGGGGACTCCAGGGGACGGCCACCGGGGAGCTGTTTTTT. Residues: CASRGLQGTATGELFF.

The V and J genes are TRBV7-3 and TRBJ2-1; TRBD1 might be the D (6 bases). The ends were cut back, 6 bases at V and 4 bases at J, with 22 bases in the middle. CDR3 length: 17 residues. CDR1 and CDR2 from the germline V gene are SGHTA and FQGTGA. The CDR3 DNA sequence: TGTGCCAGCAGTTCGGGTCTAAGTCAGGGGCGTTACAATGAGCAGTTCTTC. The encoded protein is CASSSGLSQGRYNEQFF.

This chain links TRBV19 with TRBJ1-5; TRBD1 aligns across 8 bases. Germline V gene lookup returns CDR1 LNHDA and CDR2 SQIVND (reference sequence). The CDR3 is made up of 15 amino acids. Trimming took 5 bases from V and 3 from J; bases not matched to a gene: 6. CDR3 sequence (DNA): TGTGCCAGTAGTCCTGACAGGGGAGACAATCAGCCCCAGCATTTT. Amino acids: CASSPDRGDNQPQHF.

The chain has TRBV24-1 and TRBJ2-1, with D uncertain. V lost 4 bases and J 4 bases, leaving 1 base between the germline ends. CDR1 KGHDR and CDR2 SFDVKD come from the germline V gene. This CDR3 is 11 amino acids long. The CDR3 DNA is TGTGCCACCAGTGAGTACAATGAGCAGTTCTTC. It specifies CATSEYNEQFF.

The chain is built from TRBV24-1 and TRBJ1-6, with D hard to call. Germline values: CDR1 KGHDR, CDR2 SFDVKD. Trimming removed 4 bases from V and 0 bases from J, with 6 bases in between. CDR3 size: 15 residues. CDR3 nucleotides: TGTGCCACCAGTGAAGGCAGCTCCTATAATTCACCCCTCCACTTT. Its translation: CATSEGSSYNSPLHF.

The chain has TRBV29-1 and TRBJ1-2, with D possibly matching TRBD1 (5 bases). The CDR3 extends over 14 amino acids. V was clipped by 4 bases and J by 6 bases, with 18 bases between them. Germline values: CDR1 SQVTM, CDR2 ANQGSEA. The CDR3 region is CSVGGDSTVNGYTF. In DNA form, the CDR3 reads TGCAGCGTTGGGGGGGACTCCACGGTGAATGGCTACACCTTC.

The chain employs TRBV28 and TRBJ2-7; D possibly corresponds to TRBD2 (6 bases). This CDR3 is built from 12 residues. The V gene's germline CDR1 is MDHEN and CDR2 SYDVKM. V dropped 6 bases and J dropped 7 bases, with 13 bases sitting between them. The CDR3 coding sequence is TGTGCCAGCAGACTAAGCGGGCTAGAGCAGTACTTC. Translating gives CASRLSGLEQYF.

This clonotype was found a few times. V usage is TRBV5-1 and J usage is TRBJ1-1, with D possibly being TRBD1 (5 bases). Deletions cut 4 bases from V and 0 bases from J, with 13 bases between. Per germline, CDR1 SGHRS and CDR2 YFSETQ. CDR3 length equals 15 residues. For the CDR3, the DNA is TGCGCCAGCAGCGTCCTGGGACTGCTGAACACTGAAGCTTTCTTT. It codes for CASSVLGLLNTEAFF. Full variable domain (missing parts from reference TRBV5-1 and TRBJ1-1): KAGVTQTPRYLIKTRGQQVTLSCSPISGHRSVSWYQQTPGQGLQFLFEYFSETQRNKGNFPGRFSGRQFSNSRSEMNVSTLELGDSALYLCASSVLGLLNTEAFFGQGTRLTVV.

V usage is TRBV28 and J usage is TRBJ2-7; 8 nucleotides line up with TRBD1. The CDR3 covers 12 residues. Losses at the gene ends were 6 bases for V and 6 bases for J; bases not matched to a gene: 4. CDR1 MDHEN and CDR2 SYDVKM come from the germline V gene. CDR3 sequence reads: CASRLTGGEQYF. The DNA for the CDR3 is TGTGCCAGCAGGCTTACAGGGGGCGAGCAGTACTTC.

In regard to this clonotype: The junction shows a germline mismatch at one end, possibly a read error. The CDR3: CAISLGSLNGYEQYF. CDR3 DNA: TGTGCCATCAGCTTAGGGAGCTTGAATGGCTACGAGCAGTACTTC. This sequence joins TRBV7-2 and TRBJ2-7; possible D gene TRBD2, 5 bases. Per the germline V gene, CDR1 is SGHTA and CDR2 is FQGNSA. The CDR3 runs 15 residues.

The V gene is TRBV20-1, the J gene TRBJ2-3, with unresolved D. From germline, CDR1 is DFQATT and CDR2 SNEGSKA (reference sequence). The CDR3 is 11 residues long. With 3 bases removed from V and 5 bases from J, the gap between germline ends came to 6 bases. The CDR3 spells CSARGGDTQYF. Here the CDR3 DNA reads TGCAGTGCTAGGGGCGGAGATACGCAGTATTTT.

The V and J genes are TRBV27 and TRBJ2-3; D remains ambiguous. Germline assignment: CDR1 MNHEY and CDR2 SMNVEV (reference sequence). Trimming took 3 bases from V and 6 from J, leaving 10 bases between them. This CDR3 is 13 amino acids long. The CDR3 region has the DNA TGTGCCAGCAGTTTTGTGGCCATGGATACGCAGTATTTT. Its translation: CASSFVAMDTQYF.

The V and J genes are TRBV25-1 and TRBJ2-1; TRBD2 might be the D (6 bases). CDR1 MGHDK and CDR2 SYGVNS come from the germline V gene. The CDR3 runs 16 residues. V lost 4 bases and J 8 bases, leaving 21 bases between the germline ends. CDR3 amino acids: CASSGANPGLADEQFF. The CDR3 nucleotides read TGTGCCAGCAGTGGGGCCAACCCGGGACTGGCTGATGAGCAGTTCTTC.

The V and J genes are TRBV15 and TRBJ2-7; no clear D gene. Germline V gene lookup returns CDR1 LNHNV and CDR2 YYDKDF (reference sequence). The CDR3 loop spans 13 amino acids. With 8 bases removed from V and 0 bases from J, the gap between germline ends came to 11 bases. The CDR3, as DNA: TGTGCCACCGGGCCCCCGAGCTCCTACGAGCAGTACTTC. This sequence encodes CATGPPSSYEQYF. Using reference TRBV15 and TRBJ2-7 for the parts outside the CDR3, the full variable domain is DAMVIQNPRYQVTQFGKPVTLSCSQTLNHNVMYWYQQKSSQAPKLLFHYYDKDFNNEADTPDNFQSRRPNTSFCFLDIRSPGLGDTAMYLCATGPPSSYEQYFGPGTRLTVT.

The chain combines TRBV7-9 with TRBJ2-5; D is ambiguous. V was clipped by 2 bases and J by 0 bases, with 16 bases between them. Germline lookup yields CDR1 SEHNR and CDR2 FQNEAQ (reference sequence). The CDR3 is 17 amino acids. CDR3 sequence (DNA): TGTGCCAGCAGCTTAAGGCGGCGCGGAACGTACCAAGAGACCCAGTACTTC. The encoded protein is CASSLRRRGTYQETQYF.

The V and J genes are TRBV20-1 and TRBJ2-2; 8 positions match TRBD2. Germline trimming cut 0 bases from V and 4 bases from J; bases unmatched to any gene: 7. The germline gives CDR1 DFQATT, CDR2 SNEGSKA (reference sequence). The CDR3 length is 16 residues. The CDR3 loop is CSARDRQREITGELFF. The CDR3, as DNA: TGCAGTGCTAGAGATCGACAGCGGGAGATCACCGGGGAGCTGTTTTTT.

The V and J genes are TRBV5-6 and TRBJ2-5, with D unclear. Trimming stripped 0 bases from V and 0 bases from J, with 6 bases between. The germline gives CDR1 SGHDT, CDR2 YYEEEE. This CDR3 is 14 amino acids long. The CDR3 DNA reads TGTGCCAGCAGCTTGGGAACCTACCAAGAGACCCAGTACTTC. It translates to CASSLGTYQETQYF.

The CDR3 reads CASSLAPGAGDTDTQYF. In DNA form, the CDR3 reads TGTGCCAGCAGCTTAGCCCCCGGAGCGGGAGACACAGATACGCAGTATTTT. J is TRBJ2-3 and V is TRBV7-2; 8 nucleotides agree with TRBD2. Germline-derived CDR1 and CDR2 are SGHTA and FQGNSA. The CDR3 spans 17 residues. The trim removed 0 bases at V and 2 bases at J, leaving 7 bases unmatched.